This TCR beta chain appears in the sequencing data of a study of technical replicates of blood from several donors. The CDR3 is 15 amino acids. Germline CDR1 and CDR2: MNHEY and SVGAGI. V was trimmed by 2 bases and J by 3 bases, leaving 12 bases between them. The method was immunoSEQ multiplex PCR; TCRdb's version includes in-frame clones alone and lacks a portion of them. The table lists approximately 85,000 clones, about 92% of them singletons. Sequencing used T cells isolated from PBMCs. V usage is TRBV6-5 and J usage is TRBJ2-3; D may be TRBD1 (6 bases). This sequence originates from a human donor in good health. CDR3 nucleotide sequence: TGTGCCAGCAGTTACAGGGGGTATGGGACAGATACGCAGTATTTT. Residues: CASSYRGYGTDTQYF.